Listed below are T cell receptor beta chains from one sample, sequenced in a study of cytomegalovirus exposure and HLA in healthy donors. TCRdb's copy holds only in-frame clones and misses some; the assay was immunoSEQ multiplex PCR. The sample gives about 200,000 clones, around 80% of which show up once; about 1.7% is in the top ten. Specimen: PBMCs. These receptors came from a man aged 50-60 years in good health and CMV-seronegative. Both conserved end residues are part of each CDR3. The D gene is left open where the match is weak. Size is stated for part of the rows, as once, few or many counts, or as a class when the clone is expanded.

d_call | clone_size | j_call | v_call | cdr3_aa | cdr3_nt
TRBD1 | NA | TRBJ1-3 | TRBV7-9 | CASSSGQGGNTIYF | TGTGCCAGCAGCTCGGGACAGGGAGGAAACACCATATATTTT
TRBD1 | NA | TRBJ2-7 | TRBV2 | CASSAGQRIGEQYF | TGTGCCAGCAGTGCGGGACAGCGTATCGGCGAGCAGTACTTC
TRBD2 | NA | TRBJ2-1 | TRBV19 | CASSIVASGYNEQFF | TGTGCCAGTAGTATAGTGGCTAGCGGTTACAATGAGCAGTTCTTC
TRBD1 | NA | TRBJ1-2 | TRBV6-5 | CASRRQGVGYGYTF | TGTGCCAGCAGAAGACAGGGGGTGGGTTATGGCTACACCTTC
NA | once | TRBJ2-1 | TRBV7-8 | CASRLLTNEQFF | TGTGCCAGCAGACTGCTAACTAATGAGCAGTTCTTC
NA | NA | TRBJ2-2 | TRBV19 | CASNTGWNTGELFF | TGTGCCAGTAACACAGGGTGGAACACCGGGGAGCTGTTTTTT
TRBD1 | once | TRBJ2-1 | TRBV25-1 | CASTGTGVITNEQFF | TGTGCCAGCACCGGGACAGGGGTTATTACGAATGAGCAGTTCTTC
TRBD2 | NA | TRBJ2-3 | TRBV4-2 | CASSQDNRLTPGLVTDTQYF | TGTGCCAGCAGCCAAGACAACCGTCTGACACCGGGACTAGTAACAGATACGCAGTATTTT
NA | NA | TRBJ2-2 | TRBV28 | CATNSHGTGNTGELFF | TGTGCCACCAACTCCCACGGTACCGGGAACACCGGGGAGCTGTTTTTT
TRBD2 | NA | TRBJ2-1 | TRBV28 | CASSWTSGRHNEQFF | TGTGCCAGCAGTTGGACTAGCGGGAGACACAATGAGCAGTTCTTC
TRBD2 | few | TRBJ2-1 | TRBV27 | CASTPSRLAVFSYNEQFF | TGTGCCAGCACCCCGTCGCGGCTAGCGGTTTTCTCCTACAATGAGCAGTTCTTC
TRBD2 | NA | TRBJ2-3 | TRBV11-2 | CASSLVSISGTTYDTQYF | TGTGCCAGCAGCTTAGTCTCCATCAGCGGGACCACCTACGATACGCAGTATTTT
NA | NA | TRBJ1-4 | TRBV19 | CASSPNTYEKLFF | TGTGCCAGTAGTCCGAACACCTATGAAAAACTGTTTTTT
NA | NA | TRBJ2-1 | TRBV29-1 | CSERSLYNEQFF | TGCAGCGAGAGATCCTTGTACAATGAGCAGTTCTTC
TRBD1 | NA | TRBJ2-7 | TRBV27 | CASSPGQGWGEQYF | TGTGCCAGCAGTCCCGGACAGGGATGGGGCGAGCAGTACTTC
TRBD2 | NA | TRBJ2-7 | TRBV19 | CASRKGLAGAYEQYF | TGTGCCAGTAGGAAAGGACTAGCGGGGGCCTACGAGCAGTACTTC
NA | NA | TRBJ2-1 | TRBV5-8 | CASRIQGGSYNEQFF | TGTGCCAGCAGGATCCAGGGGGGCTCCTACAATGAGCAGTTCTTC
NA | once | TRBJ2-1 | TRBV14 | CASSHRLVLSNEQFF | TGTGCCAGCAGCCACCGACTAGTGTTGAGCAATGAGCAGTTCTTC
TRBD2 | NA | TRBJ2-3 | TRBV19 | CASSILREGPTQYF | TGTGCCAGTAGTATTCTCCGGGAGGGACCTACGCAGTATTTT
NA | NA | TRBJ2-1 | TRBV10-2 | CASSRWEGDTAYNEQFF | TGCGCCAGCAGTCGGTGGGAAGGGGACACGGCCTACAATGAGCAGTTCTTC
TRBD1 | NA | TRBJ1-2 | TRBV6-5 | CASSTGETYGYTF | TGTGCCAGCAGTACAGGGGAAACCTATGGCTACACCTTC
TRBD1 | NA | TRBJ2-7 | TRBV2 | CASRSGTVSYEQYF | TGTGCCAGCAGGTCCGGGACAGTCTCCTACGAGCAGTACTTC
TRBD1 | NA | TRBJ2-7 | TRBV7-9 | CASSLSPGQRYEQYF | TGTGCCAGCAGCTTATCTCCGGGACAGAGATACGAGCAGTACTTC
NA | NA | TRBJ2-7 | TRBV28 | CASSFPGLDEQYF | TGTGCCAGCAGTTTCCCTGGACTTGACGAGCAGTACTTC
NA | NA | TRBJ1-5 | TRBV28 | CASSRLQVGNQPQHF | TGTGCCAGCAGTCGATTACAGGTCGGCAATCAGCCCCAGCATTTT
NA | once | TRBJ2-1 | TRBV19 | CASSIARDEQFF | TGTGCCAGTAGTATAGCCAGGGATGAGCAGTTCTTC
NA | NA | TRBJ1-1 | TRBV6-6 | CATTPPGVRTEAFF | TGTGCCACCACACCTCCGGGGGTCCGGACTGAAGCTTTCTTT
NA | NA | TRBJ2-7 | TRBV10-3 | CAIGRGMDEQYF | TGTGCCATTGGGAGGGGGATGGACGAGCAGTACTTC
TRBD2 | NA | TRBJ2-4 | TRBV6-4 | CASRLQGATSGRIAKNIQYF | TGTGCCAGCAGACTTCAGGGGGCGACTAGCGGGAGGATAGCCAAAAACATTCAGTACTTC
NA | NA | TRBJ1-5 | TRBV28 | CASSLVVGQPQHF | TGTGCCAGCAGTTTAGTAGTCGGTCAGCCCCAGCATTTT
TRBD2 | NA | TRBJ2-2 | TRBV19 | CASSIVGGLAGRNTGELFF | TGTGCCAGTAGTATAGTTGGGGGACTAGCGGGGAGGAACACCGGGGAGCTGTTTTTT
TRBD2 | NA | TRBJ2-5 | TRBV14 | CASSQGSTSGRLQETQYF | TGTGCCAGCAGCCAAGGATCGACTAGCGGGAGACTCCAAGAGACCCAGTACTTC
NA | NA | TRBJ1-2 | TRBV28 | CASSSIHSYGYTF | TGTGCCAGCAGTTCTATCCACAGCTATGGCTACACCTTC
NA | NA | TRBJ2-5 | TRBV9 | CASSAGQSETQYF | TGTGCCAGCAGCGCCGGACAGTCGGAGACCCAGTACTTC
NA | NA | TRBJ2-1 | TRBV5-4 | CASSLGARETRNEQFF | TGTGCCAGCAGCTTGGGCGCCCGGGAGACGAGAAATGAGCAGTTCTTC
TRBD2 | NA | TRBJ2-2 | TRBV29-1 | CSVKREGNTGELFF | TGCAGCGTGAAGCGGGAGGGAAACACCGGGGAGCTGTTTTTT
NA | NA | TRBJ1-2 | TRBV6-6 | CASSSAGYGYTF | TGTGCCAGCAGTTCCGCAGGGTATGGCTACACCTTC
NA | NA | TRBJ2-7 | TRBV28 | CASTPSSGIGSYEQYF | TGTGCCAGCACTCCCTCCTCCGGGATCGGCTCCTACGAGCAGTACTTC
NA | few | TRBJ2-1 | TRBV11-3 | CASSLLSKGGNNEQFF | TGTGCCAGCAGCTTACTGAGTAAGGGAGGAAACAATGAGCAGTTCTTC
TRBD1 | NA | TRBJ2-3 | TRBV7-9 | CASSLRGSTDTQYF | TGTGCCAGCAGTCTCAGGGGGAGCACAGATACGCAGTATTTT
NA | NA | TRBJ2-1 | TRBV27 | CASRLGLTVNEQFF | TGTGCCAGCAGATTAGGACTAACGGTTAATGAGCAGTTCTTC
TRBD1 | NA | TRBJ2-7 | TRBV5-1 | CASSPGDRVHEQYF | TGCGCCAGCAGCCCGGGGGACAGGGTGCACGAGCAGTACTTC
NA | NA | TRBJ1-1 | TRBV5-1 | CASSFGGLRAEAFF | TGCGCCAGCAGCTTCGGCGGACTGAGGGCTGAAGCTTTCTTT
TRBD2 | NA | TRBJ2-1 | TRBV5-1 | CASSLGLAGGPNNEQFF | TGCGCCAGCAGCTTGGGACTAGCGGGAGGGCCGAACAATGAGCAGTTCTTC
TRBD1 | NA | TRBJ2-7 | TRBV6-5 | CASSYDMSRGSYEQYF | TGTGCCAGCAGTTACGATATGAGCAGGGGGTCCTACGAGCAGTACTTC
TRBD2 | NA | TRBJ2-1 | TRBV7-2 | CASSLGLGVGGNEQFF | TGTGCCAGCAGCTTAGGTCTAGGGGTGGGGGGGAATGAGCAGTTCTTC
NA | NA | TRBJ1-5 | TRBV27 | CASRPGALGPQHF | TGTGCCAGTCGACCAGGTGCCCTCGGGCCCCAGCATTTT
TRBD2 | NA | TRBJ2-3 | TRBV27 | CASSLGGARLGTDTQYF | TGTGCCAGCAGTTTGGGAGGGGCGCGTCTCGGCACAGATACGCAGTATTTT
TRBD1 | NA | TRBJ1-5 | TRBV27 | CASTGGLGQPQHF | TGTGCCAGCACAGGGGGGCTGGGACAGCCCCAGCATTTT
TRBD2 | NA | TRBJ2-1 | TRBV27 | CASSLSSLGAGNYNEQFF | TGTGCCAGCAGTTTATCCTCATTAGGAGCGGGAAATTACAATGAGCAGTTCTTC
TRBD1 | NA | TRBJ2-7 | TRBV7-9 | CASSLGTGAYEQYF | TGTGCCAGCAGCTTGGGGACAGGGGCCTACGAGCAGTACTTC
TRBD2 | few | TRBJ2-4 | TRBV2 | CASSVRTSGFIAKNIQYF | TGTGCCAGCAGTGTGCGGACTAGCGGGTTTATAGCCAAAAACATTCAGTACTTC
TRBD2 | NA | TRBJ2-1 | TRBV2 | CASSEARASGRQSLF | TGTGCCAGCAGTGAAGCGCGGGCTAGCGGCAGACAATCTCTCTTC
NA | NA | TRBJ1-1 | TRBV19 | CASSMGARSLSEAFF | TGTGCCAGTAGTATGGGGGCCCGCTCGTTGTCTGAAGCTTTCTTT